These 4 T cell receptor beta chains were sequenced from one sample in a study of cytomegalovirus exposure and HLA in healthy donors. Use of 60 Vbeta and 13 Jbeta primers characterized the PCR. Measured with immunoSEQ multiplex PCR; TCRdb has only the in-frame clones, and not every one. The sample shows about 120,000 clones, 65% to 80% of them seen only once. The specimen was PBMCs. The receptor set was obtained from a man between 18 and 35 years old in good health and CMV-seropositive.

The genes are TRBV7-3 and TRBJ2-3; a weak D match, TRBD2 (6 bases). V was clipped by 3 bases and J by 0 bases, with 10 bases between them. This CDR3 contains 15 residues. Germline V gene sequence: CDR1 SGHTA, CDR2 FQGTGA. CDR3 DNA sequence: TGTGCCAGCAGCTTCTCCGGGACTAGCACAGATACGCAGTATTTT. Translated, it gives CASSFSGTSTDTQYF.

CDR3 sequence: CASSALAGANVLTF. The DNA of the CDR3 is TGTGCCAGCAGCGCGCTGGCTGGGGCCAACGTCCTGACTTTC. The gene calls are TRBV7-9 and TRBJ2-6; D is uncertain. The V end lost 5 bases, the J end lost 2 bases, and 7 bases lay between the germline ends. The CDR3 sequence is 14 residues long. The germline gives CDR1 SEHNR, CDR2 FQNEAQ (reference sequence).

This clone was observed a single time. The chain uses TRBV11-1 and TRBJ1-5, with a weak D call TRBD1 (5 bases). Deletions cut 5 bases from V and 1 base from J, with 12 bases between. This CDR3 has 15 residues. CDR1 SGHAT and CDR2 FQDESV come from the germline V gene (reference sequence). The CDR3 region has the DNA TGTGCCAGCAGCCCCCGCGGGGCCAGCAATCAGCCCCAGCATTTT. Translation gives CASSPRGASNQPQHF.

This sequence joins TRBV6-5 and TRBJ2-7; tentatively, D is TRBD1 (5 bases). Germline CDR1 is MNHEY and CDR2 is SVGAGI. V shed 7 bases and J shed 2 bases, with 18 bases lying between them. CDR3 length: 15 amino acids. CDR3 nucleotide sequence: TGTGCCAGCACTCAAGCCAGGGCCCACACCTACGAGCAGTACTTC. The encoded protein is CASTQARAHTYEQYF.